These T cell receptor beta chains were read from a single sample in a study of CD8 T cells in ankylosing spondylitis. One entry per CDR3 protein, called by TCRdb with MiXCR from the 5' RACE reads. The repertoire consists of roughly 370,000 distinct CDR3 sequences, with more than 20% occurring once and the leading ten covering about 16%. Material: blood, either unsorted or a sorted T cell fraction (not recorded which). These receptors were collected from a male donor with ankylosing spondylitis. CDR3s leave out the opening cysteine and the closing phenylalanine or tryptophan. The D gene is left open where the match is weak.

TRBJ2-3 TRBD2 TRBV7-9 ASSLPSGRTDTQY
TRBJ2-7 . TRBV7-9 ASSLVNPYEQY
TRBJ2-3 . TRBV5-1 ASRDRPPDTQY
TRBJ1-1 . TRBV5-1 ASSLVAEAITEAF
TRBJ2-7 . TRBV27 ASSAGTRGVQY
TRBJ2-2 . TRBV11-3 ASSLREGLYTGELF
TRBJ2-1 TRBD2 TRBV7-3 ASSLMGGNNEQF
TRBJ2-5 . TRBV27 ASSLRRDSQETQY
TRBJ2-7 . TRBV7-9 ASGFLAWGTYEQY
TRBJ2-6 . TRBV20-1 SGRVSGANVLT
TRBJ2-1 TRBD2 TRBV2 ASSWTSPPEDEQF
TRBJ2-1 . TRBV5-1 ASSFLFGPGNEQF
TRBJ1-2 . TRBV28 ASSLYGVLRTANYGYT
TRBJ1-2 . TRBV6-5 ASSYEEGTAQGYT
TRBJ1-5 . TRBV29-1 SVGLDGNQPQH
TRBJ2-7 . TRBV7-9 ASSLTSYPKPTYEQY
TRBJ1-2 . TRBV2 ASSDSGQSGGYT
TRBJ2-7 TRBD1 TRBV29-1 SVAGTGSYEQY
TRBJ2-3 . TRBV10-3 AIRAPTTDTQY
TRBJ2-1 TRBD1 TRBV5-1 ASSLDRGHYTGQF
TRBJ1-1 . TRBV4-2 ASSQRQSDVAF
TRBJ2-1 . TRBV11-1 ASSLARGTEQF
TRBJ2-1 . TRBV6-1 ASRYRPEQF
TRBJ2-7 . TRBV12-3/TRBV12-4 ASSLRVDEQY
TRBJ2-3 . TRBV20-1 SASSRLANTDTQY
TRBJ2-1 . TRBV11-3 ASSLRLEQF
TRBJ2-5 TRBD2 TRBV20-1 SASLAGVFQETQY
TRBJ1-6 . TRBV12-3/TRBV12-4 ASSTTGHSPLH
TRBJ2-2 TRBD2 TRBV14 ASSQELPPGLAGLDYTGELF
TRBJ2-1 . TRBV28 AGSTSPKYNEQF
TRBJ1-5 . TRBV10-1 ASSAQGNQPQH
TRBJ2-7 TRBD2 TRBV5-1 ASSLGATSGSYEQY
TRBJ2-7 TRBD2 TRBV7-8 ASRQRAGESYEQY
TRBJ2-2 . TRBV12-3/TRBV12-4 ASSLSLGAGELF
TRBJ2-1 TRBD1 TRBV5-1 ASSRPGTGIEEQF
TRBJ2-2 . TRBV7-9 ASSLDVAGELF
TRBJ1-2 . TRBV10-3 AITDGGLLRGYT
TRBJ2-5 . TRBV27 ASSSNDRFQETQY
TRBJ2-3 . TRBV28 ASSLGTLQDTQY
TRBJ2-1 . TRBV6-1 ASRSLEFREQF
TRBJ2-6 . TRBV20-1 SAKSSGANVLT
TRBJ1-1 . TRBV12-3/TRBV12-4 ASSLASGGRRQAF
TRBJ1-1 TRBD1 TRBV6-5 ASRRTGKAF
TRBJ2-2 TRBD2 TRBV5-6 ASSPVLAGGPGELF
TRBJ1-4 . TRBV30 AWSRQNNEKLF
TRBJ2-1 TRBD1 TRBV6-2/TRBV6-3 ASTRQGAHNEQF